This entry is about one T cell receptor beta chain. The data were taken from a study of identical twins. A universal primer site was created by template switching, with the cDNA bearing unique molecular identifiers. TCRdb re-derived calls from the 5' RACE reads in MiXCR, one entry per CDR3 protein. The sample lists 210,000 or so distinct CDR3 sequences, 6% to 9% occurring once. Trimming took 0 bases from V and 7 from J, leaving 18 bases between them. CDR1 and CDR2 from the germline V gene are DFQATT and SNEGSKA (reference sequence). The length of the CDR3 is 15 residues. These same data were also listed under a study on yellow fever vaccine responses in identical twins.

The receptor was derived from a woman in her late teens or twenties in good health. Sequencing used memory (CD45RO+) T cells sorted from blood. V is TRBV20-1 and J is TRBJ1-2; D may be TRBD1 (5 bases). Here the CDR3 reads CSAREGAGKFGGYTF. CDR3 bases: TGCAGTGCTAGAGAGGGTGCAGGGAAGTTTGGTGGCTACACCTTC.